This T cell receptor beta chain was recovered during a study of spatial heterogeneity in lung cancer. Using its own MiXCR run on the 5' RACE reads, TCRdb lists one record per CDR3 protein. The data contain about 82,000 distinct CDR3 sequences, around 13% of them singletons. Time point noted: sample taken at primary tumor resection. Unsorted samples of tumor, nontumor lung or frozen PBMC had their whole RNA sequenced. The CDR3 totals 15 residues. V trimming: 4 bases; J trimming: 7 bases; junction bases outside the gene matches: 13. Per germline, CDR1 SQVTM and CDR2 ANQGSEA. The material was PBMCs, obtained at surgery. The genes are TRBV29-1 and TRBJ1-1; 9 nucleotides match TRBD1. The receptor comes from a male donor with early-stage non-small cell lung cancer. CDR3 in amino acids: CSVVLSGTGSYEAFF. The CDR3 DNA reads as TGCAGCGTTGTCCTCAGCGGGACAGGGTCGTATGAAGCTTTCTTT.